This note documents a single T cell receptor beta chain sequence. The entry originates in a study of blood T cell repertoires in COVID-19. The V gene's germline CDR1 is KGHDR and CDR2 SFDVKD. Losses at the gene ends were 0 bases for V and 4 bases for J; bases not matched to a gene: 3. The CDR3 contains 17 residues. The data were produced by immunoSEQ multiplex PCR, yet TCRdb's version contains in-frame clones alone and is incomplete. The sample contains about 180,000 clones, 89% of which appear only once. The sequence was obtained from a man between 18 and 29 years old who had recovered from COVID-19. The V gene is TRBV24-1, the J gene TRBJ2-5; TRBD2 matches at 14 bases. The sequencing sample was made of peripheral blood. CDR3 nucleotide sequence: TGTGCCACCAGTGATTTGGGACTAGCGGGAGGATCAGAGACCCAGTACTTC. Translated, it gives CATSDLGLAGGSETQYF.